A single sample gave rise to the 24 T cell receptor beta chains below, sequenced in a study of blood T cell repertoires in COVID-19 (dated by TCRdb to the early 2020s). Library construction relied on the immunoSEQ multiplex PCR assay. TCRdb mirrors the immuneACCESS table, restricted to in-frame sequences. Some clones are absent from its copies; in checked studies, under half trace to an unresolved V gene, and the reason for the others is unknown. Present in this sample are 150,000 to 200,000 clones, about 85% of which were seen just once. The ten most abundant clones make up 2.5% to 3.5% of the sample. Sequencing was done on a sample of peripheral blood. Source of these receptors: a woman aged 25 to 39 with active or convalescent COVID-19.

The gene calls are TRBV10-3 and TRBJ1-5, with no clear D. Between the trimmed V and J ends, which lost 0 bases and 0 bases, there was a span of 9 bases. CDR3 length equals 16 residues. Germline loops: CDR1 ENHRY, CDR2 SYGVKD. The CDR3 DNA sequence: TGTGCCATCAGTGAGTCTGACACTTATAGCAATCAGCCCCAGCATTTT. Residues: CAISESDTYSNQPQHF.

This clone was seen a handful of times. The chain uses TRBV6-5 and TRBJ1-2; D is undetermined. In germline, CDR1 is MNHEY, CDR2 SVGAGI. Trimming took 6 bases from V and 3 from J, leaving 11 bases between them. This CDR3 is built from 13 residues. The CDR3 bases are TGTGCCAGCAGCCGAACAGCGGACTATGGCTACACCTTC. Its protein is CASSRTADYGYTF.

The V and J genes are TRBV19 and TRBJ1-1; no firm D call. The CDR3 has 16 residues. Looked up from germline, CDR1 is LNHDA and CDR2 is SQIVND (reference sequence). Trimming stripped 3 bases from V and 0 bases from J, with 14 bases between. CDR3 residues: CASSMRERRMNTEAFF. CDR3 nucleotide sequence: TGTGCCAGTAGTATGCGAGAGCGACGGATGAACACTGAAGCTTTCTTT.

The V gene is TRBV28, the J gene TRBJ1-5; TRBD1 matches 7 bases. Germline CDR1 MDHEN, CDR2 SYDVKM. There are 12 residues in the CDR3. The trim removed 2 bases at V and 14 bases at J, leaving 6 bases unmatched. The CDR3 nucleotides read TGTGCCAGCAGTTTAGCGAGGCAGGGGGAGCATTTT. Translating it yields CASSLARQGEHF.

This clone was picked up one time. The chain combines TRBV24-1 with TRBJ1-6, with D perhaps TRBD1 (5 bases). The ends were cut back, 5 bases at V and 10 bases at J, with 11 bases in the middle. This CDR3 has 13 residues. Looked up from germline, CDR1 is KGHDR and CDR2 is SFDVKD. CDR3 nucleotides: TGTGCCACCAGTGCAGGGTTTGGATCACCCCTCCACTTT. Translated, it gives CATSAGFGSPLHF.

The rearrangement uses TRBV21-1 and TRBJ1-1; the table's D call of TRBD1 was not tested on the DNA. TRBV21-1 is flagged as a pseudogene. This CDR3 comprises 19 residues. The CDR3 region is CASSLQDRGVGNVNTEAFF. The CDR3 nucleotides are TGTGCCAGCAGCTTACAGGACAGGGGCGTCGGAAATGTGAACACTGAAGCTTTCTTT.

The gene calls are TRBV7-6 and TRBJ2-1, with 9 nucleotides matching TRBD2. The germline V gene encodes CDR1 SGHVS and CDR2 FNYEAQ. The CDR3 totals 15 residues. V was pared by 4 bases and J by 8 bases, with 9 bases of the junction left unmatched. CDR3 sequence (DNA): TGTGCCAGCAGCTCCGCGGGAGGGCCTAACCATGAGCAGTTCTTC. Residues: CASSSAGGPNHEQFF.

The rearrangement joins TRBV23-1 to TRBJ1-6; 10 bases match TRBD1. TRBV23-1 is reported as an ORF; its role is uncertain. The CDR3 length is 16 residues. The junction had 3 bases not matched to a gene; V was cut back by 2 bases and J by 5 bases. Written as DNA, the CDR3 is TGCGCCAGCAGTCAAAGGGACAGGGGCAATAATTCACCCCTCCACTTT. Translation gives CASSQRDRGNNSPLHF.

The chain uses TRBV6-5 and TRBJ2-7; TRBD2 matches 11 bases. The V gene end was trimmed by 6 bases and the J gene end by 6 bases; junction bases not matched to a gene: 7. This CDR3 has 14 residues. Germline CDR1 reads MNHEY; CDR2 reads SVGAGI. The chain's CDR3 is CASRPGTSGREQYF. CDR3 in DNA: TGTGCCAGCAGGCCCGGGACTAGCGGCCGCGAGCAGTACTTC.

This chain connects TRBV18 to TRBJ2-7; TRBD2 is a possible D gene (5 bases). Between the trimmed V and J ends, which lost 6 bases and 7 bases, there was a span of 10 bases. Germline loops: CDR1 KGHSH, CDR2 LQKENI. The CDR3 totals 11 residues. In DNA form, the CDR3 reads TGTGCCAGCTCCCTCGGGGAAGAGCAGTACTTC. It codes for CASSLGEEQYF.

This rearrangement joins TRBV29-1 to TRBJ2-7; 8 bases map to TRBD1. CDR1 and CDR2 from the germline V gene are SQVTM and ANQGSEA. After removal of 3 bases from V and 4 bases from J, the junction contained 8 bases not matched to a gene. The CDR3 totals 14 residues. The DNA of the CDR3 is TGCAGCGTTGAGACAGGGGCTGAAGTATACGAGCAGTACTTC. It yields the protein CSVETGAEVYEQYF.

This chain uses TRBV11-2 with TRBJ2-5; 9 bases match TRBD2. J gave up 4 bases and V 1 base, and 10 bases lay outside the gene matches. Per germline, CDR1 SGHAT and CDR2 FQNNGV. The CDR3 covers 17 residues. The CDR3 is CASSLVGASGVGETQYF. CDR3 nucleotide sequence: TGTGCCAGCAGCTTAGTAGGAGCTAGCGGGGTAGGAGAGACCCAGTACTTC.

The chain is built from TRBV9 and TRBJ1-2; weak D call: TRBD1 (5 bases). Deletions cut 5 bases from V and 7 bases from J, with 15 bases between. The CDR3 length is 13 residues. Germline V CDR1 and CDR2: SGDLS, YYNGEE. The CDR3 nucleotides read TGTGCCAGCAGTGCGGGGGGTTTCGGTGGCTACACCTTC. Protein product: CASSAGGFGGYTF.

The chain's CDR3 is CSAGQSSYEQYF. CDR3 in DNA: TGCAGCGCCGGACAGTCCTCCTACGAGCAGTACTTC. The genes are TRBV29-1 and TRBJ2-7, with a possible D match to TRBD1 (6 bases). Looked up from germline, CDR1 is SQVTM and CDR2 is ANQGSEA. The CDR3 contains 12 residues. Trimming pared 7 bases from V and 0 bases from J, leaving 10 bases between.

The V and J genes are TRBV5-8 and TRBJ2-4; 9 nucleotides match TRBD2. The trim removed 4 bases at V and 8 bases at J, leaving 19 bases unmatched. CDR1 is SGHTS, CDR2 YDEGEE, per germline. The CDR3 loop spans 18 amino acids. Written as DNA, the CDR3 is TGTGCCAGCAGCGCCCGGTTGGGGACTAGCCTCTCTGGGGACATTCAGTACTTC. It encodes CASSARLGTSLSGDIQYF.

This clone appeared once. In DNA, the CDR3 is TGTGCCAGCAGCGTACAGGACACCCCCGGGTCTGGCTACACCTTC. As protein: CASSVQDTPGSGYTF. The rearrangement links TRBV9 to TRBJ1-2; possible D gene TRBD1, 5 bases. The germline gives CDR1 SGDLS, CDR2 YYNGEE. The CDR3 spans 15 residues. The V end lost 1 base, the J end lost 7 bases, and 17 bases lay between the germline ends.

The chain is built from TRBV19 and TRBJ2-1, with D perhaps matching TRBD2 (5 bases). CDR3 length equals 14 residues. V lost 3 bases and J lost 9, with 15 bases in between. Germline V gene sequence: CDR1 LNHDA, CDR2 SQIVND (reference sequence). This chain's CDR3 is CASSMGRAAAEQFF. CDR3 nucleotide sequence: TGTGCCAGTAGTATGGGGAGAGCGGCAGCTGAGCAGTTCTTC.

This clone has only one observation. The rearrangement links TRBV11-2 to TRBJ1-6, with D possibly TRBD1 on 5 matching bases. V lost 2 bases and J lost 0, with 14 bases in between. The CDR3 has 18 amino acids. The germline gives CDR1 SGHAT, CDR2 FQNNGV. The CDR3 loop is CASSLRAGISSYNSPLHF. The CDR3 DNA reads TGTGCCAGCAGCTTACGGGCAGGGATCAGCTCCTATAATTCACCCCTCCACTTT.

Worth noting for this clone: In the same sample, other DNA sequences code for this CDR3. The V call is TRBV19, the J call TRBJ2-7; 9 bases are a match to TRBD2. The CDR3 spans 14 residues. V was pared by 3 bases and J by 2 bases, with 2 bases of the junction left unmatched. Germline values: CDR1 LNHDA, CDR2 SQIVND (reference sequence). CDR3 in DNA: TGTGCCAGTAGTATTAGCGGGGGAGCCTACGAGCAGTACTTC. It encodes CASSISGGAYEQYF. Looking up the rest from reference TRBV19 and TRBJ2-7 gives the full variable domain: DGGITQSPKYLFRKEGQNVTLSCEQNLNHDAMYWYRQDPGQGLRLIYYSQIVNDFQKGDIAEGYSVSREKKESFPLTVTSAQKNPTAFYLCASSISGGAYEQYFGPGTRLTVT.

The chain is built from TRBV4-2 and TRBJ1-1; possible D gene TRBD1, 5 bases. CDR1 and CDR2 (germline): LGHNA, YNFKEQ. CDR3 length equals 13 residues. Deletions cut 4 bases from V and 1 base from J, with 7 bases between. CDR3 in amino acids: CASSRTPNTEAFF. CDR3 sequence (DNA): TGTGCCAGCAGCCGGACACCGAACACTGAAGCTTTCTTT.

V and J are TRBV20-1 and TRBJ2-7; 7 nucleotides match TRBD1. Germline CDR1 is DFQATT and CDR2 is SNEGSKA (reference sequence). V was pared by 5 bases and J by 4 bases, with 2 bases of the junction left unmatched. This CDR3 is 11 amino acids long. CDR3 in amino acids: CSARQGYEQYF. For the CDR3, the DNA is TGCAGTGCTCGACAGGGTTACGAGCAGTACTTC.

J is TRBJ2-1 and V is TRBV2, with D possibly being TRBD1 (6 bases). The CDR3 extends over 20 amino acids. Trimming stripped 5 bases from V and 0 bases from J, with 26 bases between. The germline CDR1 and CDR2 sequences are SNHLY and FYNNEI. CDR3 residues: CASSLGKGVGAVSSYNEQFF. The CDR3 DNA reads TGTGCCAGCAGTCTAGGGAAGGGGGTTGGGGCCGTGAGCTCCTACAATGAGCAGTTCTTC.

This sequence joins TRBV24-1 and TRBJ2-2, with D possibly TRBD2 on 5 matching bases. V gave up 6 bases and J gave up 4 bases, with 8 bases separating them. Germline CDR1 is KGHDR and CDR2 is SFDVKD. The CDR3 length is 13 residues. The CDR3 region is CATSIGVTGELFF. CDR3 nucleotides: TGTGCCACCAGTATCGGGGTCACCGGGGAGCTGTTTTTT.

CDR3 DNA sequence: TGTGCCAGCAGTTTACAGTCTGGCCCTGGAAACACCATATATTTT. It encodes CASSLQSGPGNTIYF. The chain carries TRBV28 and TRBJ1-3; D call uncertain. Deletions cut 2 bases from V and 2 bases from J, with 10 bases between. The germline V gene encodes CDR1 MDHEN and CDR2 SYDVKM. CDR3 length: 15 residues.